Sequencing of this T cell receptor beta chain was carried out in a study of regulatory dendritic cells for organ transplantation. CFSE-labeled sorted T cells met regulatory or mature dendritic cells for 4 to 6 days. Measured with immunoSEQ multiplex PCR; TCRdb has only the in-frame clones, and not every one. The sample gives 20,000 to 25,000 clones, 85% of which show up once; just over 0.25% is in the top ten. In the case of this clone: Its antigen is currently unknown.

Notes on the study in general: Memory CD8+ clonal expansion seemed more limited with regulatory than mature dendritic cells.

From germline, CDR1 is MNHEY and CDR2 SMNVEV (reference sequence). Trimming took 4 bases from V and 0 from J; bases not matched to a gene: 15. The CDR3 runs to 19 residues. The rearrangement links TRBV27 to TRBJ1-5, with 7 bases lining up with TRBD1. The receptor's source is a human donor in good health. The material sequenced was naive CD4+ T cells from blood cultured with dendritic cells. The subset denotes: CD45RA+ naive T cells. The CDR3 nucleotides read TGTGCCAGCAGTTCGATCGGGACAGCGAGCCCTTATAGCAATCAGCCCCAGCATTTT. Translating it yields CASSSIGTASPYSNQPQHF.